The 9 T cell receptor beta chains below were found in one sample sequenced in a study of Graves' ophthalmopathy and Graves' hyperthyroidism. Researchers took RNA transcripts and amplified TCR beta CDR3 regions from them. First-round RT-PCR used HTBI primers; second-round multiplex PCR followed. TCRdb recomputed calls from the multiplex PCR reads with MiXCR, one row per CDR3 protein. The sample consists of hundreds of thousands of distinct CDR3 sequences, around 20% of them appearing once. The sequencing sample was made of peripheral blood. The source is a woman aged 18-29 years with stable Graves' hyperthyroidism.

This clonotype was detected ten times or more. This chain's CDR3 is CASSLSQSTGELFF. The CDR3 DNA is TGTGCCAGCAGTTTATCCCAGTCCACCGGGGAGCTGTTTTTT. The V and J genes are TRBV28 and TRBJ2-2; D call uncertain. V was cut by 1 base and J by 4 bases, with 7 bases left in between. Germline-derived CDR1 and CDR2 are MDHEN and SYDVKM. The CDR3 is 14 residues long.

The J gene is TRBJ2-7, the V gene TRBV10-3, with unresolved D. V lost 0 bases, J lost 5 bases, and 14 bases lay in between. The germline CDR1 and CDR2 sequences are ENHRY and SYGVKD. The CDR3 has 15 amino acids. The CDR3 sequence is CAISESASPGDEQYF. The CDR3 nucleotides are TGTGCCATCAGTGAGTCAGCCTCTCCGGGTGACGAGCAGTACTTC.

The CDR3 bases are TGTGCCAGCATCCTTAGCGAATCCCAAGAGACCCAGTACTTC. As protein: CASILSESQETQYF. The V and J genes are TRBV12-3 or TRBV12-4 and TRBJ2-5, with D perhaps matching TRBD2 (5 bases). V was trimmed by 7 bases and J by 1 base, leaving 13 bases between them. This CDR3 spans 14 amino acids.

This clonotype was detected only a few times. The chain employs TRBV5-1 and TRBJ2-2; no firm D call. In germline, CDR1 is SGHRS, CDR2 YFSETQ. V was trimmed by 0 bases and J by 3 bases, leaving 6 bases between them. The CDR3 has 14 amino acids. The CDR3 sequence is CASSLVDYTGELFF. DNA for the CDR3: TGCGCCAGCAGCTTGGTAGACTACACCGGGGAGCTGTTTTTT.

This clonotype was detected many times. The rearrangement links TRBV2 to TRBJ2-5; D may correspond to TRBD1 or TRBD2 (5 bases each). The ends were cut back, 6 bases at V and 2 bases at J, with 19 bases in the middle. This CDR3 is 16 amino acids long. Germline CDR1 SNHLY, CDR2 FYNNEI. CDR3 nucleotide sequence: TGTGCCAGCAGATACCGAATAGGGACCGCACAAGAGACCCAGTACTTC. Protein product: CASRYRIGTAQETQYF.

This clonotype was seen many times. The V call is TRBV12-3 or TRBV12-4, the J call TRBJ2-7, with 7 bases that match TRBD2. Germline trimming cut 4 bases from V and 7 bases from J; bases unmatched to any gene: 7. The CDR3 contains 13 residues. The CDR3 DNA follows: TGTGCCAGCAGTTCTCGGGGGGATGGGGAGCAGTACTTC. Translation gives CASSSRGDGEQYF.

CDR3 in DNA: TGTGCCAGCAGATTTGACAGGACAAACACTGAAGCTTTCTTT. It yields the protein CASRFDRTNTEAFF. The chain combines TRBV6-1 with TRBJ1-1; D is possibly TRBD1 (6 bases). Deletions cut 6 bases from V and 2 bases from J, with 13 bases between. The V gene's germline CDR1 is MNHNS and CDR2 SASEGT. The CDR3 extends over 14 amino acids.

V usage is TRBV20-1 and J usage is TRBJ2-7; the match to TRBD2 covers 10 bases. CDR1 DFQATT and CDR2 SNEGSKA come from the germline V gene (reference sequence). CDR3 length: 16 residues. Unmatched junction bases numbered 6, after V lost 1 base and J lost 0 bases. The CDR3 DNA reads TGCAGTGCTAGAGCCCCTAGCGGGGGCCTCTCCTACGAGCAGTACTTC. Translated: CSARAPSGGLSYEQYF.

The chain couples TRBV12-3 or TRBV12-4 to TRBJ2-5; D possibly corresponds to TRBD1 (6 bases). The CDR3 is made up of 16 amino acids. V gave up 5 bases and J gave up 3 bases, with 19 bases separating them. Here the CDR3 reads CASSPPSGVVEETQYF. The CDR3 DNA follows: TGTGCCAGCAGTCCCCCCTCAGGGGTAGTGGAAGAGACCCAGTACTTC.